This entry is about one TCR beta chain. V lost 4 bases, J lost 4 bases, and 9 bases lay in between. CDR1 is SGHTA and CDR2 is FQGNSA in the germline V gene. The CDR3 length is 13 residues. For TCR, cDNA came from 5'RACE template switching, which added a universal primer site and UMIs. In TCRdb, the 5' RACE reads were re-called with MiXCR into one record per CDR3 protein. The top ten clones hold around an eighth of a sample with some 550,000 distinct CDR3 sequences, 15% to 20% of them seen once. The sample is drawn from a study of T cells after yellow fever vaccination. Sequencing used PBMCs, obtained 15 days after the yellow fever booster vaccination. The V gene is TRBV7-2, the J gene TRBJ2-3, with D uncertain. The receptor was derived from a man aged 25-45 years who received the YFV17D yellow fever vaccine. This chain's CDR3 is CASSSRYPDTQYF. The DNA for the CDR3 is TGTGCCAGCAGCTCAAGGTACCCAGATACGCAGTATTTT.